This TCR beta chain was observed in a study of Graves' ophthalmopathy and Graves' hyperthyroidism. TCR beta CDR3 regions were amplified from RNA transcripts. The first-round RT-PCR employed HTBI primers together with the Qiagen OneStep RT-PCR kit. A multiplex PCR was then performed as the second round. TCRdb reanalysed the multiplex PCR reads using MiXCR and keeps one entry per CDR3 protein. Among over 150,000 distinct CDR3 sequences listed, under 40% were seen once. Each diagnosis was determined on the basis of clinical symptoms, serum thyroxine, TRAb, thyroid ultrasound and orbital computed tomography. A note on this clonotype: Its target is not known.

Study conclusions and caveats: Most expanded clonotypes from thyroid (those above 0.001 frequency) were also found in blood. Ophthalmopathy progression cases were predicted by the model with roughly 68% sensitivity and 72% to 80% specificity.

The CDR3 totals 15 residues. The germline gives CDR1 MNHEY, CDR2 SVGEGT. The V segment lost 7 bases and the J segment 7 bases; nucleotides outside the gene matches: 13. This sequence was found in a woman in her 40s with Graves' ophthalmopathy. J is TRBJ2-7 and V is TRBV6-2 or TRBV6-3; the match to TRBD1 covers 10 bases. Sequencing input: peripheral blood. CDR3 residues: CASNLAGTGAGEQYF. The CDR3 DNA is TGTGCCAGCAATTTAGCCGGGACAGGGGCTGGGGAGCAGTACTTC.